This T cell receptor (beta chain) was recorded in a study of CD8+ T cells in alopecia areata. On the study more broadly: Treated patients received oral tofacitinib, 5 to 10 mg twice daily. Tofacitinib was given for 6 to 18 months, then stopped for 6 months. Whole-study findings and limits: Tofacitinib significantly lowered scalp clonality and expanded CD8+ clones among the top 100.

The treatment here: oral pan-JAK inhibitor, 5-10 mg twice daily. Specimens obtained from alopecia areata patients comprised lesional scalp punch biopsies and peripheral blood. The sequencing template was cDNA reverse transcribed from extracted RNA. The repertoire was sequenced with immunoSEQ multiplex PCR; TCRdb's copy has only in-frame clones and lacks some. The top ten clones hold about 0.9% of a sample with roughly 280,000 clones, 60% of them seen once. On this clone: What it binds is unknown.

CDR1 and CDR2 from the germline V gene are GTSNPN and SVGIG (reference sequence). V lost 3 bases and J 7 bases, leaving 9 bases between the germline ends. The CDR3 consists of 11 residues. V gene TRBV30 combines with J gene TRBJ1-1; perhaps TRBD1 as D (5 bases). The sample consisted of CD4+ T cells sorted from blood, taken around week 54, from a patient treated with tofacitinib. The TCR sequence derives from a human donor with alopecia areata. The CDR3 region is CAWRGRGEAFF. In DNA form, the CDR3 reads TGTGCCTGGAGGGGGAGGGGTGAAGCTTTCTTT.